This T cell receptor (beta chain) was recorded in a study of shared clonotypes between healthy human individuals. Regarding the study as a whole: Blood was the only sampled material, and tissue repertoires likely differ.

With regard to this clone: Its antigen is unknown.

This CDR3 has 13 residues. The germline V and J ends were trimmed by 0 bases and 8 bases, with 9 bases remaining between them. Germline CDR1 is SGDLS and CDR2 is YYNGEE. Division of CD4+ cells produced a CD45RA+ naive subset and a CD45RA-negative memory subset. Assay: immunoSEQ multiplex PCR; the TCRdb copy retains only in-frame clones and omits some. The profile covers over a million clones, with 95% to 97% appearing a single time and 0.95% to 1.5% taken by the ten largest. The specimen was naive CD4+ T cells sorted from blood. Subset specified: CD45RA+ positively selected. The source is a young man in good health. This chain uses TRBV9 with TRBJ2-1; a weak D match, TRBD2 (5 bases). CDR3 DNA sequence: TGTGCCAGCAGCGTAGCTCCCGGGGATGAGCAGTTCTTC. Residues: CASSVAPGDEQFF.